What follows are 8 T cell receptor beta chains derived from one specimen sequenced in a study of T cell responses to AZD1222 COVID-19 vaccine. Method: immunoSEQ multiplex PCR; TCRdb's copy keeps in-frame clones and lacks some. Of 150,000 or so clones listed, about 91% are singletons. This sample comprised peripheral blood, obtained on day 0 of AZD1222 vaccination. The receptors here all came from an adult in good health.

DNA for the CDR3: TGTGCCAGCAGTTTGATTGGAACCAACGCTTGGAATGAGCAGTTCTTC. Amino acid sequence: CASSLIGTNAWNEQFF. This sequence joins TRBV28 and TRBJ2-1; D is uncertain. The germline gives CDR1 MDHEN, CDR2 SYDVKM. This CDR3 is 16 amino acids long. V lost 3 bases, J lost 7 bases, and 19 bases lay in between.

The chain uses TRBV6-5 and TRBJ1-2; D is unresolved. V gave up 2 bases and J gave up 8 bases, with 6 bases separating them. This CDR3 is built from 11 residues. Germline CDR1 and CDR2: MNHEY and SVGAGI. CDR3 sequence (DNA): TGTGCCAGCAGTTACATGGGCGGCTACACCTTC. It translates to CASSYMGGYTF.

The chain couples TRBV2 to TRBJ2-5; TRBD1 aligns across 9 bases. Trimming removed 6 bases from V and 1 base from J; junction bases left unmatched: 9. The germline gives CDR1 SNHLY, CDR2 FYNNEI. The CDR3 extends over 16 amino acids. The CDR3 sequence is CASREEGQGFQETQYF. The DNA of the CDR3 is TGTGCCAGCAGGGAGGAGGGACAGGGCTTCCAAGAGACCCAGTACTTC.

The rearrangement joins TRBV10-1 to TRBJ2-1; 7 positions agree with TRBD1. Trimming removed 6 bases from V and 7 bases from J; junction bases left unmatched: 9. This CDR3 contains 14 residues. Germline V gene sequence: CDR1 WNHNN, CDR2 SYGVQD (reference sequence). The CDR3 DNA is TGCGCCAGCAGGTGTGTCAGGGGGTTGAATGAGCAGTTCTTC. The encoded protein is CASRCVRGLNEQFF.

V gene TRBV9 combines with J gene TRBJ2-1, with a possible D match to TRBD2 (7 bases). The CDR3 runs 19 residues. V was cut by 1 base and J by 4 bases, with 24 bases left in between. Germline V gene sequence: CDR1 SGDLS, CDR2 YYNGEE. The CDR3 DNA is TGTGCCAGCAGCGTAAATGAGGGGGAGGGCAGGGAGTTTTACAATGAGCAGTTCTTC. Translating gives CASSVNEGEGREFYNEQFF.

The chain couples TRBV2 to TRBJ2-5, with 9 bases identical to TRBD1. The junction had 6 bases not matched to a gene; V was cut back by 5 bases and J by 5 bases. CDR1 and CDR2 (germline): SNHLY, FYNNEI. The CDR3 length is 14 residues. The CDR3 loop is CASSYWDRVETQYF. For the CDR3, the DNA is TGTGCCAGCAGTTACTGGGACAGGGTTGAGACCCAGTACTTC.

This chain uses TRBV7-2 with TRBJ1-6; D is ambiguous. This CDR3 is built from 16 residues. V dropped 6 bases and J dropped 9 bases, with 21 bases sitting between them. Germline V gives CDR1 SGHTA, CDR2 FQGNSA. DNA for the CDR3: TGTGCCAGCAGTCCGAATCGAGTTTCGGGTAGTTCACCCCTCCACTTT. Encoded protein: CASSPNRVSGSSPLHF.

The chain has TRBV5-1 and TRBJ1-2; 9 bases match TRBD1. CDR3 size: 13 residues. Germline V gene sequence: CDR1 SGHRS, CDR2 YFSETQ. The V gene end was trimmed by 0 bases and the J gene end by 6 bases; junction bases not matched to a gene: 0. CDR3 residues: CASSLGQGDGYTF. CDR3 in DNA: TGCGCCAGCAGCTTGGGACAGGGGGATGGCTACACCTTC.